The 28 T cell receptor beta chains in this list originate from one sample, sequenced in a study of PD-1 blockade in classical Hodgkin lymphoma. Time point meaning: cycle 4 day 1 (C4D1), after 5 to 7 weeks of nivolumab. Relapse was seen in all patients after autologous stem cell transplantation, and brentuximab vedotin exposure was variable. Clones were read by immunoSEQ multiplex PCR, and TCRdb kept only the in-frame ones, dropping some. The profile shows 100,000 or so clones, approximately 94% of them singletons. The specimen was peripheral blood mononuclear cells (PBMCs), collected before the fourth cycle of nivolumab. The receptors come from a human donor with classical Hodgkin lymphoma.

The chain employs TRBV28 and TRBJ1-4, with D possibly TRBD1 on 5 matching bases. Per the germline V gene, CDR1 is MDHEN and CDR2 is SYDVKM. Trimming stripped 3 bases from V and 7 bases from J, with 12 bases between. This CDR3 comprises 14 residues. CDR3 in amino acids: CASSFQGVGEKLFF. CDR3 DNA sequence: TGTGCCAGCAGTTTTCAAGGGGTGGGTGAAAAACTGTTTTTT. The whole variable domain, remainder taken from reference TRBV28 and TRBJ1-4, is DVKVTQSSRYLVKRTGEKVFLECVQDMDHENMFWYRQDPGLGLRLIYFSYDVKMKEKGDIPEGYSVSREKKERFSLILESASTNQTSMYLCASSFQGVGEKLFFGSGTQLSVL.

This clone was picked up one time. CDR3: CAWSVTVSPYEKQYF. In DNA, the CDR3 is TGTGCCTGGAGTGTAACTGTCAGTCCTTACGAGAAGCAGTACTTC. This sequence joins TRBV30 and TRBJ2-7; D gene unclear. The CDR3 loop spans 15 amino acids. Trimming left V 0 bases short and J 8 bases short, with 20 bases between. Germline V CDR1 and CDR2: GTSNPN, SVGIG (reference sequence).

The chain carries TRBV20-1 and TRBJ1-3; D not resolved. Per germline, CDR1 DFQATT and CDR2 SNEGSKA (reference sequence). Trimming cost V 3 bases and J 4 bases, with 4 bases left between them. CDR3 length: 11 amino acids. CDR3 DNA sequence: TGCAGTGCTAGGTACGGAAACACCATATATTTT. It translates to CSARYGNTIYF.

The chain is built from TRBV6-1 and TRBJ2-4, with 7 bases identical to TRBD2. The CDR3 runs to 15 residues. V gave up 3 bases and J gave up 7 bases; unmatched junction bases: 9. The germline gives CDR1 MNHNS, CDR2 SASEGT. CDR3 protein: CASSEGWGGWNIQYF. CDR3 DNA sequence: TGTGCCAGCAGTGAGGGATGGGGGGGTTGGAACATTCAGTACTTC.

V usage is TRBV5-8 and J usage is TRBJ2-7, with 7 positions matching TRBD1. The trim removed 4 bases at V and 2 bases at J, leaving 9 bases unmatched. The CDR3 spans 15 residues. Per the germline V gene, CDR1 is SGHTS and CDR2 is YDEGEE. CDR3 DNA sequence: TGTGCCAGCAGCGACGACAGGGTAAGGACCTACGAGCAGTACTTC. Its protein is CASSDDRVRTYEQYF.

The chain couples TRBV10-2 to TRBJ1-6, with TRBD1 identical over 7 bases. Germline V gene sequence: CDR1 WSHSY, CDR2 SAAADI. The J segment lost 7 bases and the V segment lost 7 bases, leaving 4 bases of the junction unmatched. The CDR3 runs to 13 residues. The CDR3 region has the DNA TGCGCCAGCATGACAGGGAGGAATTCACCCCTCCACTTT. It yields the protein CASMTGRNSPLHF.

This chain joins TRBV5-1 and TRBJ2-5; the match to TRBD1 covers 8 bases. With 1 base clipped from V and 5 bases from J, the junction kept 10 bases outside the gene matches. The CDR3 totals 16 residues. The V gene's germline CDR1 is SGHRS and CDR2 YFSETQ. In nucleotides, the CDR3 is TGCGCCAGCAGCTTGCCTTTACAGGGGGGACGGGAGACCCAGTACTTC. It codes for CASSLPLQGGRETQYF.

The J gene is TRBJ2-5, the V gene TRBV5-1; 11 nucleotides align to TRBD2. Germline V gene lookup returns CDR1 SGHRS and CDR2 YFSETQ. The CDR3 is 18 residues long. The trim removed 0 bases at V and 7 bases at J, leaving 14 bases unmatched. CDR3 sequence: CASSLDTSGSTVDVTQYF. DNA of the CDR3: TGCGCCAGCAGCTTGGATACTAGCGGGAGTACCGTGGATGTGACCCAGTACTTC. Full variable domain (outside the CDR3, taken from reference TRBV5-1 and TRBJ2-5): KAGVTQTPRYLIKTRGQQVTLSCSPISGHRSVSWYQQTPGQGLQFLFEYFSETQRNKGNFPGRFSGRQFSNSRSEMNVSTLELGDSALYLCASSLDTSGSTVDVTQYFGPGTRLLVL.

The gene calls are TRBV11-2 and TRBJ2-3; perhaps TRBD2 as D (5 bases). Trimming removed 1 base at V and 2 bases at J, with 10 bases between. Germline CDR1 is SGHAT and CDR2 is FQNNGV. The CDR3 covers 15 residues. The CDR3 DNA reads TGTGCCAGCAGCTTAGGATCCGGGAACACAGATACGCAGTATTTT. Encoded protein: CASSLGSGNTDTQYF. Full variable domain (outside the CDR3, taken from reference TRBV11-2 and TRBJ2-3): EAGVAQSPRYKIIEKRQSVAFWCNPISGHATLYWYQQILGQGPKLLIQFQNNGVVDDSQLPKDRFSAERLKGVDSTLKIQPAKLEDSAVYLCASSLGSGNTDTQYFGPGTRLTVL.

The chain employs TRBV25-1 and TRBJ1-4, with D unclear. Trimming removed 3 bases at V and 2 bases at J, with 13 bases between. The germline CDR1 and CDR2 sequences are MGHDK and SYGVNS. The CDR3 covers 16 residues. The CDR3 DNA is TGTGCCAGCAGTGAGACGACCGGACGGACTAATGAAAAACTGTTTTTT. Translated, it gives CASSETTGRTNEKLFF.

The CDR3 sequence is CAWSVLVGQFYNYGYTF. Written as DNA, the CDR3 is TGTGCCTGGAGTGTTTTGGTGGGACAGTTCTATAACTATGGCTACACCTTC. The rearrangement uses TRBV30 and TRBJ1-2, with TRBD1 identical over 7 bases. CDR3 length: 17 amino acids. CDR1 is GTSNPN, CDR2 SVGIG, per germline (reference sequence). After removal of 0 bases from V and 1 base from J, the junction contained 11 bases not matched to a gene.

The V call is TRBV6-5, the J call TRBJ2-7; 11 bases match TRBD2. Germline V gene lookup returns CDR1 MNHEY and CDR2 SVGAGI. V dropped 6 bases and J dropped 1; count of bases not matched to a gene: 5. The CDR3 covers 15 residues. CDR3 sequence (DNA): TGTGCCAGCAGATTCCTAGCGGGAGGTTCCTACGAGCAGTACTTC. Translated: CASRFLAGGSYEQYF.

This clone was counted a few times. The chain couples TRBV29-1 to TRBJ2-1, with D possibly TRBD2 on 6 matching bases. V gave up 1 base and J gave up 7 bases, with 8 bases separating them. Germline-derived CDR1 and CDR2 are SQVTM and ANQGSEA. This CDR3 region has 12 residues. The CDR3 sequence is CSVEGRGNEQFF. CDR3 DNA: TGCAGCGTTGAAGGGCGGGGTAATGAGCAGTTCTTC.

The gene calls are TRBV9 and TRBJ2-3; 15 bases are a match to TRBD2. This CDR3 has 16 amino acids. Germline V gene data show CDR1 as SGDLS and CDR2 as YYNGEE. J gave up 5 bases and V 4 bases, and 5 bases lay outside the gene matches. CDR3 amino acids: CASSPGLAGGVDTQYF. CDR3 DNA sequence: TGTGCCAGCAGCCCCGGACTAGCGGGGGGGGTAGATACGCAGTATTTT. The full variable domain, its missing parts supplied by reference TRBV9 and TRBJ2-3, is DSGVTQTPKHLITATGQRVTLRCSPRSGDLSVYWYQQSLDQGLQFLIQYYNGEERAKGNILERFSAQQFPDLHSELNLSSLELGDSALYFCASSPGLAGGVDTQYFGPGTRLTVL.

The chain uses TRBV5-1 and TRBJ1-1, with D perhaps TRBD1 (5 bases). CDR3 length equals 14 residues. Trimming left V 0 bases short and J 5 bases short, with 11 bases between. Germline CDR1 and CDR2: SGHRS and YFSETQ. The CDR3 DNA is TGCGCCAGCAGCTTGGCCGGACAACAGACTGAAGCTTTCTTT. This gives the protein CASSLAGQQTEAFF. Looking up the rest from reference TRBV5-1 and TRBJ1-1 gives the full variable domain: KAGVTQTPRYLIKTRGQQVTLSCSPISGHRSVSWYQQTPGQGLQFLFEYFSETQRNKGNFPGRFSGRQFSNSRSEMNVSTLELGDSALYLCASSLAGQQTEAFFGQGTRLTVV.

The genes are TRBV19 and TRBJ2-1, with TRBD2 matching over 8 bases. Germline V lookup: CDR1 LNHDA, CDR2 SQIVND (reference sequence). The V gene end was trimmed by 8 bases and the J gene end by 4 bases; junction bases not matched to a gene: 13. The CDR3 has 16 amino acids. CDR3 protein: CASRWSRTSRYNEQFF. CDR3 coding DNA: TGTGCCAGTCGGTGGAGTAGGACTAGCAGATACAATGAGCAGTTCTTC.

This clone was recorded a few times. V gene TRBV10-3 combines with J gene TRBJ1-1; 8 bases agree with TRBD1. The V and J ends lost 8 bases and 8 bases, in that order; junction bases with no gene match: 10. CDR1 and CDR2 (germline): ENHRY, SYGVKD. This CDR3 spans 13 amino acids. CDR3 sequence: CAIQDRVSVEAFF. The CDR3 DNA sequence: TGTGCCATCCAGGACAGGGTGAGTGTCGAAGCTTTCTTT.

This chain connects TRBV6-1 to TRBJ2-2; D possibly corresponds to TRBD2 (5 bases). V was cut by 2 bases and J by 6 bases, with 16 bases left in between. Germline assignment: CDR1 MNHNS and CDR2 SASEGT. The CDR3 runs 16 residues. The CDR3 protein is CASSEIFGKGAGELFF. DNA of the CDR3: TGTGCCAGCAGTGAAATCTTCGGGAAGGGCGCCGGGGAGCTGTTTTTT.

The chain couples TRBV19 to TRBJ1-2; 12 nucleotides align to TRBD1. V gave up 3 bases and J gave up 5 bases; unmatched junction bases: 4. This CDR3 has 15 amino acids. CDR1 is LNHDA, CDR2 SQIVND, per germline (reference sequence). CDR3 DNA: TGTGCCAGTAGTATGCCGGGACAGGGGGCGTATGGCTACACCTTC. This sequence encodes CASSMPGQGAYGYTF.

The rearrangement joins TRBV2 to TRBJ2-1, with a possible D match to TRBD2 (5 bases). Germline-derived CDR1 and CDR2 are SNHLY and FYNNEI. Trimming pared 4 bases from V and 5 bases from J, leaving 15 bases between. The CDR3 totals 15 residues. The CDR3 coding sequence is TGTGCCAGCAGTGTAAGTACGAGGGCGAACAATGAGCAGTTCTTC. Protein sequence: CASSVSTRANNEQFF.

In nucleotides, the CDR3 is TGTGCCAGCAGTCTGACAGGGGAGTATGGCTACACCTTC. It is translated as CASSLTGEYGYTF. The rearrangement links TRBV2 to TRBJ1-2; 8 nucleotides match TRBD1. CDR1 SNHLY and CDR2 FYNNEI come from the germline V gene. This CDR3 comprises 13 residues. J was trimmed by 5 bases and V by 5 bases; bases with no gene match: 4.

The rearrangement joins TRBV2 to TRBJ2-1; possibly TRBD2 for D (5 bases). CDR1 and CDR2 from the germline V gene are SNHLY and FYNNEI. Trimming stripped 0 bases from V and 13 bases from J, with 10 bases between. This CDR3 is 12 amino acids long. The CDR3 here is CASSEAYGGQFF. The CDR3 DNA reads TGTGCCAGCAGTGAAGCATACGGAGGCCAGTTCTTC.

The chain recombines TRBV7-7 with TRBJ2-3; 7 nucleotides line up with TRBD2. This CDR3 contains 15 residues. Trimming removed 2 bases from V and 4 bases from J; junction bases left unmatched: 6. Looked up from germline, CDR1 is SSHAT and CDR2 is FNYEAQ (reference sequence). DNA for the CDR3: TGTGCCAGCAGCTTACGCGGGAGAAATGCAGATACGCAGTATTTT. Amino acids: CASSLRGRNADTQYF.

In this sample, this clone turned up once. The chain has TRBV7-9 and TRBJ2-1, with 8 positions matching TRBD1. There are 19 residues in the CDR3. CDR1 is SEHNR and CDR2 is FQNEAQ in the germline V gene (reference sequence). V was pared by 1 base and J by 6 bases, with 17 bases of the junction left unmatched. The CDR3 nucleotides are TGTGCCAGCAGCTTAGTTAGGTCAGGGCCCAACAGGGGGGTCAATGAGCAGTTCTTC. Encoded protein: CASSLVRSGPNRGVNEQFF.

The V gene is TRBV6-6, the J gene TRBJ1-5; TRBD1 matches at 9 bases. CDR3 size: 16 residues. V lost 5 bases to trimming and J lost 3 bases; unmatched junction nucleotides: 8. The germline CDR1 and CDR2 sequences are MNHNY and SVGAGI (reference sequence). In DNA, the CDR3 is TGTGCCAGCAGTACTACGGACAGGGGTCCCAATCAGCCCCAGCATTTT. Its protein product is CASSTTDRGPNQPQHF.

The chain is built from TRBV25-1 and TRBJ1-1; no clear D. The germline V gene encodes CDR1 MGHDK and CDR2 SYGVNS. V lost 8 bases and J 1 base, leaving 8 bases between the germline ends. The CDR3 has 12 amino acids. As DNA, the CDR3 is TGTGCCAGCCTCAGGAGGAACACTGAAGCTTTCTTT. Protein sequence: CASLRRNTEAFF.

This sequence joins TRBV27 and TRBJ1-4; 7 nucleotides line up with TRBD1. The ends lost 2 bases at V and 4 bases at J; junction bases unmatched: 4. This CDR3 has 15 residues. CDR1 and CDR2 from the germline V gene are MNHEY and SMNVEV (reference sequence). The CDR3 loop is CASSLRGGYNEKLFF. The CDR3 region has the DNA TGTGCCAGCAGTTTAAGAGGGGGCTATAATGAAAAACTGTTTTTT.

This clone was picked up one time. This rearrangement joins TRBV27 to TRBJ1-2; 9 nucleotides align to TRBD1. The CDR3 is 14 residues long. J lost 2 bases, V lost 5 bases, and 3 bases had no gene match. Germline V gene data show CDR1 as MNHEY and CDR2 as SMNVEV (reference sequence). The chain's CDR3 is CASSTTGGNYGYTF. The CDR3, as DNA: TGTGCCAGCAGTACGACAGGGGGAAACTATGGCTACACCTTC.